In this sample, the clone carrying this T cell receptor beta chain turned up a few times. Its antigen remains unknown. For ophthalmopathy patients, the Clinical Activity Score was at least 3 and the NOSPECS grade at least 4; duration was under 3 months. In making diagnoses, clinical symptoms, serum thyroxine and TRAb, thyroid ultrasound and orbital computed tomography were all used. This sample was taken from a study of T cells in Graves' hyperthyroidism and ophthalmopathy. Study observations and caveats: By a 13 V-J model, ophthalmopathy was set apart from stable hyperthyroidism. Most thyroid-expanded clonotypes above 0.001 were also found in blood.

Amplified TCR beta CDR3 regions came from RNA transcripts. With the HTBI primer set, the TCR CDR3 went through a first round of RT-PCR. TCRdb re-called the multiplex PCR reads with MiXCR, one entry per CDR3 protein. The sample has around 350,000 distinct CDR3 sequences; roughly 15% are singletons. Germline CDR1 and CDR2: LNHDA and SQIVND (reference sequence). The V and J ends lost 7 bases and 6 bases respectively, with 22 bases between them. The CDR3 consists of 16 residues. This TCR came from a woman aged 55-69 years with Graves' ophthalmopathy. The V gene is TRBV19, the J gene TRBJ1-5; D perhaps matches TRBD1 (6 bases). Sequenced input: blood. CDR3 in DNA: TGTGCCAGTACCCCTCCGGGGGGGCGACCAGGTCAGCCCCAGCATTTT. Translating it yields CASTPPGGRPGQPQHF. Together with reference TRBV19 and TRBJ1-5, the CDR3 gives the full variable domain: DGGITQSPKYLFRKEGQNVTLSCEQNLNHDAMYWYRQDPGQGLRLIYYSQIVNDFQKGDIAEGYSVSREKKESFPLTVTSAQKNPTAFYLCASTPPGGRPGQPQHFGDGTRLSIL.